This paragraph covers one T cell receptor (beta chain) sequence. The antigen it binds to is not known. No clone much larger than this one lies a single base away; base qualities are absent. This sample is part of a study of immune evolution from preneoplasia to lung adenocarcinoma (dated by TCRdb to about 2021). For context, the study as a whole: HLA loss of heterozygosity was found in over 6% of AIS, roughly 15% of MIA and under 40% of ADC lesions, and in no AAH lesions. The study profiled immune contexture across lung adenocarcinoma precursors and invasive adenocarcinoma using immune gene expression, TCR sequencing and multiplex immunofluorescence. Resected precursor lesions (AAH, AIS, MIA) and invasive adenocarcinomas were compared against paired morphologically normal lung tissue. Sample size was determined by specimen availability and not by a prior power calculation. The immune data were combined with whole exome sequencing and methylation data from the same cohort of nodules. The overall cohort comprised around 48 patients with pulmonary nodules who underwent surgical resection. TCR sequencing data came from 51 patients. The study reported that 100 to 120 samples were used for TCR sequencing. POLYSOLVER was used to infer Class I HLA alleles from exome data, while LOHHLA was used to detect allele-specific HLA loss.

Based on the germline V gene, the CDR1 and CDR2 sequences are SGHAT and FQNNGV. Inclusive of the bounding cysteine and phenylalanine, the CDR3 is 16 residues long. Solely the CDR3 DNA is kept, with 48 bases framed from the first base. Between the V and J ends, shortened by 5 bases and 0 bases respectively, the junction contains 14 bases. TCR beta CDR3 regions were sequenced from DNA using the immunoSEQ hsTCRbeta Kit. On the authors' methods: The ImmunoSEQ Analyzer was used to analyse the TCR sequencing data. T cell clonality was calculated on productive rearrangements as 1 minus Pielou's evenness. T cell diversity was measured with the inverse Simpson index on productive templates. T cell density was expressed as TCR beta template counts normalized to usable DNA, with usable DNA estimated by amplifying and sequencing housekeeping genes. Two-sided Kruskal-Wallis tests were used to compare TCR metrics between histologic stages. TCRdb holds this immuneACCESS table with in-frame rearrangements only. Some clones are missing; in checked studies, unresolved V genes explain under half, and the rest has no known cause. V and J calls and clone size are given by that table; D and trimming were obtained from the DNA. A total of around 16,000 clones appear in this sample, less than 90% of them only once. The ten largest account for just over 2.5% of the sample.

Study-wide conclusions, independent of this receptor: Normal lung had the highest top T cell clone frequencies, and these frequencies appeared to fall progressively from AAH through AIS, MIA and invasive adenocarcinoma. Because all patients were from Japan and China, applicability to Western populations was uncertain. Normal lung showed the highest clonality, whereas later-stage lesions appeared to have higher T cell density and diversity but lower clonality. The findings reflected association rather than direct causation, and larger cohorts with long-term follow-up and longitudinal biopsies were considered necessary. The highest T cell clonality was observed in KRAS-mutant nodules compared with EGFR-mutant or double wild-type lesions.

The patients had resection in Japan or China between about 2013 and 2018. Two lung cancer pathologists independently confirmed the histologic diagnosis of each case on H&E slides. Premalignant or tumor cells were enriched for nucleic acid extraction by macro-dissection performed after pathologic assessment. DNA was isolated from FFPE tissue using the AllPrep DNA/RNA FFPE Kit. Recombination linked TRBV11-2 to TRBJ1-3; possibly the D gene is TRBD1, per 6 matching bases. The TCR was taken from a person between 70 and 80 years old with invasive lung adenocarcinoma. The sample taken for sequencing was FFPE invasive lung adenocarcinoma tissue. This specimen's cell subset or site label, interpreted: frankly invasive lung adenocarcinoma (ADC). The bases are TGTGCCAGCAGCCCAAATTACAGGGACTCTGGAAACACCATATATTTT. Translated, this gives CASSPNYRDSGNTIYF.